The present TCR beta chain was sequenced within a study of T cell responses to AZD1222 COVID-19 vaccine. Trimming pared 2 bases from V and 3 bases from J, leaving 8 bases between. From germline, CDR1 is MNHEY and CDR2 SMNVEV (reference sequence). This CDR3 spans 14 amino acids. Clones were sequenced by immunoSEQ multiplex PCR, and TCRdb holds only the in-frame ones, with some missing. The data show approximately 110,000 clones, 90% to 95% seen once. The chain employs TRBV27 and TRBJ2-1; D is uncertain. Sequencing used peripheral blood, obtained on day 0 of AZD1222 vaccination. The clonotype originates from an adult in good health. The CDR3 loop is CASSLALNYNEQFF. Written as DNA, the CDR3 is TGTGCCAGCAGTTTAGCACTAAACTACAATGAGCAGTTCTTC.